This T cell receptor beta chain came from a study of vaccination effects on CD4 cells after COVID-19. This clone showed up just a few times. Its target is unknown. Data came from immunoSEQ multiplex PCR; TCRdb stores just in-frame clones and leaves some out. The sample records tens of thousands of clones, roughly 80% being singletons. ViraFEST used viral peptide pools to expand antigen-specific CD4+ T cells before sequencing. Culture lasted 10 days before CD4+ T cell isolation. Subjects were given two BNT162b2 or mRNA-1273 vaccine doses. Among the vaccine recipients, none had a prior SARS-CoV-2 infection, and nucleocapsid antibodies were negative. Fewer than 2.5 million PBMC were seeded per well and grown in the presence of around 10 IU/ml IL-2 and around 10 ug/ml peptides. On both days 3 and 7, half of the culture medium was replaced with IL-2 medium. Sequencing used CD4+ T cells from PBMCs cultured with SARS-CoV-2 spike peptides, obtained after COVID-19 vaccination. The TCR comes from a human donor who received a COVID-19 vaccine. Some clones in this sample may be carry-over from other donors' samples.

CDR3 region: CASSLGLGDIPARYTF. CDR3 DNA: TGTGCCAGCAGCTTAGGATTGGGGGACATTCCCGCCCGCTACACCTTC. This chain uses TRBV11-2 with TRBJ1-2; TRBD1 is a possible D gene (6 bases). The CDR3 has 16 amino acids. CDR1 and CDR2 from the germline V gene are SGHAT and FQNNGV. V lost 1 base, J lost 9 bases, and 21 bases lay in between. The whole variable domain, filled in from reference TRBV11-2 and TRBJ1-2, reads EAGVAQSPRYKIIEKRQSVAFWCNPISGHATLYWYQQILGQGPKLLIQFQNNGVVDDSQLPKDRFSAERLKGVDSTLKIQPAKLEDSAVYLCASSLGLGDIPARYTFGSGTRLTVV.